A single sample gave rise to the 2 T cell receptor beta chains below, sequenced in a study of blood T cell repertoires in COVID-19. Here immunoSEQ multiplex PCR was the method, and the copy in TCRdb shows in-frame clones only, minus some. The sample lists 140,000 or so clones, 70% to 80% seen once, with around 5% in the top ten. Sequenced: peripheral blood. Every receptor here comes from a woman between 65 and 79 years old with COVID-19, enrolled during active disease.

The chain uses TRBV14 and TRBJ1-1; TRBD1 aligns across 8 bases. The V gene end was trimmed by 5 bases and the J gene end by 1 base; junction bases not matched to a gene: 9. CDR3 length: 16 amino acids. In germline, CDR1 is SGHDN, CDR2 FVKESK. For the CDR3, the DNA is TGTGCCAGCAGCTTGATTACAGGGGGACCGAACACTGAAGCTTTCTTT. Translating it yields CASSLITGGPNTEAFF.

The V and J genes are TRBV20-1 and TRBJ1-2; tentatively, D is TRBD1 (5 bases). The CDR3 contains 11 residues. Looked up from germline, CDR1 is DFQATT and CDR2 is SNEGSKA (reference sequence). The V and J ends lost 5 bases and 7 bases respectively, with 11 bases between them. The CDR3 sequence is CSASGSGGYTF. CDR3 sequence (DNA): TGCAGTGCTTCAGGGTCGGGTGGCTACACCTTC.